These T cell receptor beta chains were read from a single sample in a study of blood T cell repertoires in COVID-19. Repertoires were generated with immunoSEQ multiplex PCR, while TCRdb's copy carries only in-frame clones and drops some. Altogether about 41,000 clones are present, approximately 90% being singletons, with the ten largest covering 4.5% to 5%. Sequencing was done on a sample of peripheral blood. Every receptor here comes from a human donor in a cohort sampled during active COVID-19. Each CDR3 is given with its conserved first and last residue. A D gene is named only where the DNA matches it firmly. Clone size is stated in some rows and not others, as once, few, many or a class when expanded.

j_gene,abundance,v_gene,d_gene,CDR3nt,CDR3aa
TRBJ1-3,.,TRBV30,.,TGTGCCTGGAGTGTACTTGGAAACACCATATATTTT,CAWSVLGNTIYF
TRBJ2-7,once,TRBV5-8,.,TGTGCCAGCAGCTTATCGGGGTCGGACGAGCAGTACTTC,CASSLSGSDEQYF
TRBJ1-2,.,TRBV5-1,.,TGCGCCAGCACCGCGGATCTATATCTCGGTGGCTACACCTTC,CASTADLYLGGYTF
TRBJ2-1,.,TRBV6-5,.,TGTGCCAGCCTCTCTGTCAATGAGCAGTTCTTC,CASLSVNEQFF
TRBJ1-1,.,TRBV10-3,.,TGTGCCATCAGTGATCGGGGGGAAGGCACTGAAGCTTTCTTT,CAISDRGEGTEAFF
TRBJ2-7,.,TRBV5-4,TRBD2,TGTGCCAGCAGCTTGGGCGGGACTAGCGGGACCTACGAGCAGTACTTC,CASSLGGTSGTYEQYF
TRBJ2-7,.,TRBV19,.,TGTGCCAGTAGTGTTGAGCATTGGGGGCTCGAGCAGTACTTC,CASSVEHWGLEQYF
TRBJ2-3,.,TRBV7-8,TRBD2,TGTGCCAGCAGCTATACTAGCGGGGTCACAGATACGCAGTATTTT,CASSYTSGVTDTQYF
TRBJ1-2,.,TRBV18,TRBD1,TGTGCCAGCTCACCGGAACAGGGGTCCTATGGCTACACCTTC,CASSPEQGSYGYTF
TRBJ2-3,.,TRBV7-6,TRBD1,TGTGCCAGCAGCTTAGGGGTGGACAGGGGGTTCACAGATACGCAGTATTTT,CASSLGVDRGFTDTQYF